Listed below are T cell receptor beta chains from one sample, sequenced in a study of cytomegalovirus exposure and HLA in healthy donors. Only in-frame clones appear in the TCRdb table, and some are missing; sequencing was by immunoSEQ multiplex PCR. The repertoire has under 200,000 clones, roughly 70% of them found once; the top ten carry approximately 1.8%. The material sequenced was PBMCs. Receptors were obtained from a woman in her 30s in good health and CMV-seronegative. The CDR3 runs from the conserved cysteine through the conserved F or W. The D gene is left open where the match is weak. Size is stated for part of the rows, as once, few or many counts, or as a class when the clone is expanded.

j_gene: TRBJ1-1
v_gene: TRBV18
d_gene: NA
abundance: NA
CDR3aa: CASSPSPSVNTEAFF
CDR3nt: TGTGCCAGCTCACCGTCTCCCTCAGTGAACACTGAAGCTTTCTTT

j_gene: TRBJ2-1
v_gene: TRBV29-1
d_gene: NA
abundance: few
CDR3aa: CSVVPGISYNEQFF
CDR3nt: TGCAGCGTTGTTCCCGGGATCTCCTACAATGAGCAGTTCTTC

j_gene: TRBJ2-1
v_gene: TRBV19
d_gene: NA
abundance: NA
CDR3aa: CASSTVNEQFF
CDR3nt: TGTGCCAGTAGTACGGTGAATGAGCAGTTCTTC

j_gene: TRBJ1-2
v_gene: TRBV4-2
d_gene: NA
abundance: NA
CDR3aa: CASSQQTELANYGYTF
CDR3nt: TGTGCCAGCAGCCAGCAGACAGAACTCGCTAACTATGGCTACACCTTC

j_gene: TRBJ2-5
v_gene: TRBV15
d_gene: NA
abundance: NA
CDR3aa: CATSPLMTARGDQETQYF
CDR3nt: TGTGCCACCAGTCCCCTCATGACAGCCCGCGGGGACCAAGAGACCCAGTACTTC

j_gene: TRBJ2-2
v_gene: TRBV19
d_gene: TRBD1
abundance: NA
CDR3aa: CASSRQGANTGELFF
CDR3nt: TGTGCCAGTAGTAGACAGGGTGCGAACACCGGGGAGCTGTTTTTT

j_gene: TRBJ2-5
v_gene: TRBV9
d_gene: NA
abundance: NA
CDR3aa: CASTEARWQETQYF
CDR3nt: TGTGCCAGCACCGAGGCGAGGTGGCAAGAGACCCAGTACTTC

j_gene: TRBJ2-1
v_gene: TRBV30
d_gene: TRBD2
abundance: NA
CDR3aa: CAWSGLAGGGSYNEQFF
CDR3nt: TGTGCCTGGAGTGGACTAGCGGGAGGTGGCTCCTACAATGAGCAGTTCTTC

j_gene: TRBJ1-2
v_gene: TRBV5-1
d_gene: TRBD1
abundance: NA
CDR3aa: CASSLPGGVDGYTF
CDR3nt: TGCGCCAGCAGCTTACCAGGGGGCGTGGATGGCTACACCTTC

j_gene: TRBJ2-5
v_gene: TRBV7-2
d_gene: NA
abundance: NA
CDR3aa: CASSLISGEETQYF
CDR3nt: TGTGCCAGCAGCTTAATTAGCGGAGAAGAGACCCAGTACTTC

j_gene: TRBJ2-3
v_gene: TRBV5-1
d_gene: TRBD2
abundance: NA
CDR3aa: CASSHGGLAGATDTQYF
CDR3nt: TGCGCCAGCAGCCACGGGGGACTAGCGGGGGCCACAGATACGCAGTATTTT

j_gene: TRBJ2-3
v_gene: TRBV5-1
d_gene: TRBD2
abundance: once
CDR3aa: CASSFPTSGATDTQYF
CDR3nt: TGCGCCAGCAGCTTTCCGACTAGCGGGGCCACAGATACGCAGTATTTT

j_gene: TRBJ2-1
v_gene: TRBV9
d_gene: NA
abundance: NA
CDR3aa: CASSSPESPGGLSYNEQFF
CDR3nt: TGTGCCAGCAGCTCCCCCGAGAGTCCCGGCGGACTTTCCTACAATGAGCAGTTCTTC

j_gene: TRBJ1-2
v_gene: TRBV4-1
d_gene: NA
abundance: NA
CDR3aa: CATRGEGGAYGYTF
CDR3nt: TGCGCCACCCGCGGGGAAGGGGGGGCATATGGCTACACCTTC

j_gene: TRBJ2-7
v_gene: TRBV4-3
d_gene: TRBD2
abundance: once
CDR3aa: CASSQTLAGGLNHYEQYF
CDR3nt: TGCGCCAGCAGCCAGACCCTAGCGGGAGGGCTAAACCACTACGAGCAGTACTTC